This T cell receptor (beta chain) emerged from a study of regulatory T cells in long-lasting Graves disease. The CDR3 extends over 16 amino acids. The V gene lost 0 bases and the J gene lost 2 bases, with 14 bases spanning the gap. Per germline, CDR1 SGHTA and CDR2 FQGNSA. Time point denoted: newly diagnosed GD, antithyroid drugs for less than 3 months. From RNA extracted from PBMCs, the TCR library was made. This clonotype was seen ten or more times. iRepertoire HTBI primers and Arm-PCR of CDR3 regions built TCR beta libraries. TCRdb re-derived calls from the multiplex PCR reads in MiXCR, one entry per CDR3 protein. This sample has 680,000 or so distinct CDR3 sequences, with approximately 15% found just once. The same sample was also studied in work on T cells in Graves' hyperthyroidism and ophthalmopathy. That paper notes: Among thyroid clonotypes expanded above 0.001, most also appeared in blood.

The source of this sequence is a woman aged 30 to 39 with Graves disease. Material: peripheral blood mononuclear cells (PBMCs), obtained at new diagnosis, from a patient treated with antithyroid drugs. This sequence joins TRBV7-2 and TRBJ2-7; D possibly corresponds to TRBD1 (6 bases). The CDR3 region is CASSLALGQLAYEQYF. DNA of the CDR3: TGTGCCAGCAGCTTAGCGCTTGGACAGCTAGCCTACGAGCAGTACTTC.